Below, 30 T cell receptor beta chains from the same sample are listed, as sequenced in a study of blood T cell repertoires in COVID-19. Using immunoSEQ multiplex PCR, the repertoire was profiled, and TCRdb retains in-frame clones only, with some absent. This repertoire shows approximately 94,000 clones, roughly 80% found once; its top ten account for 13%. The material sequenced was peripheral blood. These receptors were obtained from a man aged 50 or older with active or convalescent COVID-19.

This clone has just one count. V is TRBV2 and J is TRBJ1-6; D unresolved. CDR3 length: 12 residues. The V gene's germline CDR1 is SNHLY and CDR2 FYNNEI. Between the trimmed V and J ends, which lost 8 bases and 7 bases, there was a span of 9 bases. The CDR3 spells CASSERNSPLHF. CDR3 nucleotides: TGTGCCAGCTCTGAACGGAATTCACCCCTCCACTTT.

The chain is built from TRBV19 and TRBJ1-1; D remains unclear. V was shortened by 5 bases and J by 4 bases, with 17 bases between the two germline ends. The V gene's germline CDR1 is LNHDA and CDR2 SQIVND (reference sequence). The CDR3 has 15 residues. The CDR3 DNA reads TGTGCCAGTAGTTCGGCGGGATCCAGAGGCACTGAAGCTTTCTTT. This gives the protein CASSSAGSRGTEAFF.

The V and J genes are TRBV24-1 and TRBJ1-4; 7 bases are a match to TRBD1. CDR1 and CDR2 from the germline V gene are KGHDR and SFDVKD. J lost 6 bases, V lost 4 bases, and 7 bases had no gene match. The CDR3 runs 15 residues. DNA of the CDR3: TGTGCCACCAGTGACCCCAGGGACAGCTATGAAAAACTGTTTTTT. It yields the protein CATSDPRDSYEKLFF.

Points on this clone: The sample has other DNA sequences that encode this CDR3 too. CDR3 residues: CSARSGHEQYF. The CDR3 DNA reads TGCAGTGCCCGGAGCGGGCACGAGCAGTACTTC. The chain carries TRBV20-1 and TRBJ2-7; maybe TRBD2 (6 bases). Germline assignment: CDR1 DFQATT and CDR2 SNEGSKA (reference sequence). V lost 6 bases and J lost 5, with 11 bases in between. The CDR3 loop spans 11 amino acids.

The chain combines TRBV24-1 with TRBJ2-5; 12 bases line up with TRBD2. The trim removed 8 bases at V and 5 bases at J, leaving 5 bases unmatched. This CDR3 spans 14 amino acids. Germline V gene sequence: CDR1 KGHDR, CDR2 SFDVKD. CDR3 sequence: CATTRLAGDETQYF. CDR3 bases: TGTGCCACCACGAGACTAGCGGGAGACGAGACCCAGTACTTC.

V usage is TRBV7-8 and J usage is TRBJ2-7; possibly TRBD1 for D (6 bases). This CDR3 is built from 15 residues. CDR1 and CDR2 from the germline V gene are SGHVS and FQNEAQ. Trimming pared 5 bases from V and 0 bases from J, leaving 14 bases between. DNA for the CDR3: TGTGCCAGCAGCCCCCGTAGAGGGGGCTCCTACGAGCAGTACTTC. Translation: CASSPRRGGSYEQYF.

The J gene is TRBJ2-7, the V gene TRBV5-1; 9 bases line up with TRBD2. The J segment lost 3 bases and the V segment lost 0 bases, leaving 7 bases of the junction unmatched. CDR3 length: 16 amino acids. Germline V gene lookup returns CDR1 SGHRS and CDR2 YFSETQ. CDR3 loop: CASSLDWSSGIYEQYF. The DNA of the CDR3 is TGCGCCAGCAGCTTGGATTGGTCTAGCGGGATCTACGAGCAGTACTTC.

This clone was detected only once. The V and J genes are TRBV9 and TRBJ1-2, with D maybe TRBD1 (5 bases). Looked up from germline, CDR1 is SGDLS and CDR2 is YYNGEE. The CDR3 spans 15 residues. The V and J ends lost 4 bases and 0 bases respectively, with 13 bases between them. This CDR3 reads CASSPRGHSNYGYTF. The CDR3, as DNA: TGTGCCAGCAGCCCCAGAGGACACTCTAACTATGGCTACACCTTC. Variable domain in full (rest from reference TRBV9 and TRBJ1-2): DSGVTQTPKHLITATGQRVTLRCSPRSGDLSVYWYQQSLDQGLQFLIQYYNGEERAKGNILERFSAQQFPDLHSELNLSSLELGDSALYFCASSPRGHSNYGYTFGSGTRLTVV.

The rearrangement joins TRBV30 to TRBJ2-3; the match to TRBD1 covers 11 bases. CDR1 is GTSNPN and CDR2 is SVGIG in the germline V gene (reference sequence). CDR3 length equals 13 residues. V dropped 5 bases and J dropped 5; count of bases not matched to a gene: 3. The CDR3 bases are TGTGCCTGGGAGGACAGGGGGCAAGATACGCAGTATTTT. The encoded protein is CAWEDRGQDTQYF.

V and J are TRBV24-1 and TRBJ2-2, with 7 positions matching TRBD2. J lost 2 bases, V lost 4 bases, and 6 bases had no gene match. The CDR3 is made up of 16 amino acids. Germline CDR1 reads KGHDR; CDR2 reads SFDVKD. The CDR3 bases are TGTGCCACCAGTGAGCGGCCGGGAGGTAACACCGGGGAGCTGTTTTTT. Translating it yields CATSERPGGNTGELFF.

The gene calls are TRBV11-3 and TRBJ2-5; possibly TRBD1 for D (6 bases). V lost 3 bases and J 5 bases, leaving 22 bases between the germline ends. The CDR3 consists of 17 residues. Looked up from germline, CDR1 is SGHNT and CDR2 is YENEEA. CDR3: CASSLTIGGPLKETQYF. The CDR3 DNA reads as TGTGCCAGCAGCTTGACAATTGGGGGCCCACTTAAGGAGACCCAGTACTTC.

A single count supports this clone. The chain joins TRBV6-6 to TRBJ1-6, with 9 positions matching TRBD1. CDR3 length equals 15 residues. Looked up from germline, CDR1 is MNHNY and CDR2 is SVGAGI (reference sequence). V trimming: 4 bases; J trimming: 9 bases; junction bases outside the gene matches: 7. The CDR3 coding sequence is TGTGCCAGCAGTTCCCCGGGACAGGGTGGTTCACCCCTCCACTTT. Encoded protein: CASSSPGQGGSPLHF.

The V and J genes are TRBV10-2 and TRBJ2-7, with 8 positions matching TRBD2. V dropped 0 bases and J dropped 7; count of bases not matched to a gene: 8. Germline V gene lookup returns CDR1 WSHSY and CDR2 SAAADI. The CDR3 has 15 amino acids. This chain's CDR3 is CASSESVREGGEQYF. The DNA of the CDR3 is TGCGCCAGCAGTGAGTCGGTACGGGAGGGAGGAGAGCAGTACTTC.

V and J are TRBV28 and TRBJ1-1; the match to TRBD1 covers 9 bases. This CDR3 is 15 amino acids long. V shed 10 bases, J shed 4 bases, and the junction held 13 bases outside the gene matches. Germline assignment: CDR1 MDHEN and CDR2 SYDVKM. CDR3 sequence reads: CATLTPDRGGTEAFF. As DNA, the CDR3 is TGTGCCACCCTCACCCCGGACAGGGGTGGCACTGAAGCTTTCTTT.

As concerns this clone: The junction does not match germline at one end; this may be a read error. The DNA for the CDR3 is TGTGCCAGCAGATACCCCGGGACAGCCCTGCAAGCCTTT. This translates into CASRYPGTALQAF. This chain uses TRBV12-3 or TRBV12-4 with TRBJ1-1; 7 nucleotides agree with TRBD1. This CDR3 region has 13 residues.

This chain joins TRBV28 and TRBJ1-5, with a weak D call TRBD1 (6 bases). The germline gives CDR1 MDHEN, CDR2 SYDVKM. Between the trimmed V and J ends, which lost 3 bases and 4 bases, there was a span of 10 bases. CDR3 length: 14 residues. CDR3: CASSLNRANQPQHF. The CDR3 DNA is TGTGCCAGCAGTTTGAACAGGGCAAATCAGCCCCAGCATTTT.

This clone appeared once. V is TRBV27 and J is TRBJ1-2; the match to TRBD1 covers 9 bases. Germline V gene sequence: CDR1 MNHEY, CDR2 SMNVEV (reference sequence). The CDR3 sequence is 13 residues long. V was pared by 5 bases and J by 7 bases, with 5 bases of the junction left unmatched. The CDR3 protein is CASSKQGALGYTF. As DNA, the CDR3 is TGTGCCAGCAGTAAACAGGGGGCGCTTGGCTACACCTTC.

V gene TRBV7-9 combines with J gene TRBJ2-1; D is perhaps TRBD1 (5 bases). This CDR3 is built from 13 residues. Germline V gene sequence: CDR1 SEHNR, CDR2 FQNEAQ (reference sequence). Trimming removed 4 bases at V and 7 bases at J, with 11 bases between. This CDR3 is CASSSNPGNEQFF. The CDR3 DNA reads as TGTGCCAGCAGCTCAAACCCAGGGAATGAGCAGTTCTTC.

This chain links TRBV6-5 with TRBJ2-1, with 7 bases lining up with TRBD1. V lost 6 bases to trimming and J lost 9 bases; unmatched junction nucleotides: 8. Germline V gene lookup returns CDR1 MNHEY and CDR2 SVGAGI. This CDR3 has 13 residues. CDR3: CASSDRENAEQFF. The CDR3 DNA reads TGTGCCAGCAGCGACAGGGAAAACGCTGAGCAGTTCTTC.

The chain couples TRBV11-3 to TRBJ1-2; D gene unclear. The CDR3 spans 15 residues. Germline lookup yields CDR1 SGHNT and CDR2 YENEEA. Deletions cut 1 base from V and 4 bases from J, with 13 bases between. In DNA form, the CDR3 reads TGTGCCAGCAGCTTAGGTTTTCTCCCAGGCTATGGCTACACCTTC. The encoded protein is CASSLGFLPGYGYTF.

The V gene is TRBV4-1, the J gene TRBJ2-1; 10 positions agree with TRBD2. This CDR3 has 20 amino acids. Germline CDR1 reads MGHRA; CDR2 reads YSYEKL. The V segment lost 2 bases and the J segment 4 bases; nucleotides outside the gene matches: 17. DNA of the CDR3: TGCGCCAGCAGCCAATCATGGGTAGGTAGCGGGAGGATTCGGTACAATGAGCAGTTCTTC. This gives the protein CASSQSWVGSGRIRYNEQFF.

The rearrangement joins TRBV30 to TRBJ2-1; 8 bases line up with TRBD1. Germline V gene lookup returns CDR1 GTSNPN and CDR2 SVGIG (reference sequence). The CDR3 is made up of 15 amino acids. Trimming cost V 2 bases and J 8 bases; bases outside gene matches: 11. This CDR3 reads CAWSPRGRRSDEQFF. The CDR3 region has the DNA TGTGCCTGGAGTCCCAGGGGGCGAAGAAGTGATGAGCAGTTCTTC. Combining the CDR3 with reference TRBV30 and TRBJ2-1 gives the whole variable domain SQTIHQWPATLVQPVGSPLSLECTVEGTSNPNLYWYRQAAGRGLQLLFYSVGIGQISSEVPQNLSASRPQDRQFILSSKKLLLSDSGFYLCAWSPRGRRSDEQFFGPGTRLTVL.

The chain employs TRBV5-4 and TRBJ1-1; no definite D call. V was trimmed by 2 bases and J by 5 bases, leaving 10 bases between them. The CDR3 has 13 amino acids. Germline CDR1 and CDR2: SGHNT and YYREEE (reference sequence). For the CDR3, the DNA is TGTGCCAGCAGCTTTCCGGAGGAAACTGAAGCTTTCTTT. Translating gives CASSFPEETEAFF.

The V call is TRBV24-1, the J call TRBJ2-1, with 14 bases lining up with TRBD2. The V gene end was trimmed by 1 base and the J gene end by 8 bases; junction bases not matched to a gene: 12. This CDR3 is built from 19 residues. CDR1 and CDR2 (germline): KGHDR, SFDVKD. CDR3 sequence reads: CATSDFTGTSGSRGDEQFF. The CDR3 DNA reads as TGTGCCACCAGTGATTTTACCGGGACTAGCGGGAGTCGGGGTGATGAGCAGTTCTTC.

The V and J genes are TRBV6-2 or TRBV6-3 and TRBJ2-7; possibly TRBD1 for D (7 bases). V dropped 4 bases and J dropped 9 bases, with 10 bases sitting between them. The germline CDR1 and CDR2 sequences are MNHEY and SVGEGT. This CDR3 comprises 11 residues. The CDR3: CASSFQGGQYF. CDR3 nucleotides: TGTGCCAGCAGTTTCCAGGGGGGGCAGTACTTC.

The chain carries TRBV5-6 and TRBJ2-1; D call uncertain. The CDR3 extends over 14 amino acids. V shed 0 bases and J shed 4 bases, with 8 bases lying between them. CDR1 is SGHDT and CDR2 is YYEEEE in the germline V gene. This chain's CDR3 is CASSLARPYNEQFF. CDR3 sequence (DNA): TGTGCCAGCAGCTTGGCTAGACCGTACAATGAGCAGTTCTTC.

V gene TRBV15 combines with J gene TRBJ2-7; maybe TRBD2 (5 bases). The CDR3 runs to 14 residues. The V gene lost 3 bases and the J gene lost 2 bases, with 11 bases spanning the gap. CDR1 and CDR2 from the germline V gene are LNHNV and YYDKDF (reference sequence). The DNA for the CDR3 is TGTGCCACCAGCAGGCACAGAGGGCCCTACGAGCAGTACTTC. Translation: CATSRHRGPYEQYF.

This clone was observed a few times. The chain links TRBV5-4 to TRBJ1-5, with D possibly being TRBD1 (5 bases). V shed 1 base and J shed 7 bases, with 9 bases lying between them. The germline gives CDR1 SGHNT, CDR2 YYREEE (reference sequence). The CDR3 covers 13 residues. CDR3 residues: CASSLWGEQPQHF. The CDR3 DNA reads TGTGCCAGCAGCTTGTGGGGGGAGCAGCCCCAGCATTTT.

This rearrangement joins TRBV2 to TRBJ2-2, with TRBD2 matching 10 bases. CDR1 is SNHLY and CDR2 is FYNNEI in the germline V gene. There are 15 residues in the CDR3. The ends lost 4 bases at V and 7 bases at J; junction bases unmatched: 6. DNA of the CDR3: TGTGCCAGCAGTGGGACTAGCGGAGGAAGCGGGGAGCTGTTTTTT. This translates into CASSGTSGGSGELFF.

The chain carries TRBV11-3 and TRBJ2-1; maybe TRBD1 (5 bases). The V gene lost 0 bases and the J gene lost 9 bases, with 6 bases spanning the gap. The CDR3 is made up of 12 amino acids. Per germline, CDR1 SGHNT and CDR2 YENEEA. The CDR3 DNA is TGTGCCAGCAGCTTAGAGGGGCTTGAGCAGTTCTTC. Translated, it gives CASSLEGLEQFF.